These T cell receptor beta chains were read from a single sample in a study of T cells in Graves' hyperthyroidism and ophthalmopathy. TCRdb processed the multiplex PCR reads anew with MiXCR; each CDR3 protein has one entry. In the table there are more than 500,000 distinct CDR3 sequences, 14% of which are singletons. Sequenced: blood. The receptors here all came from a woman between 40 and 55 years old with Graves' hyperthyroidism. Each CDR3 is given with its conserved first and last residue. A D gene is named only where the DNA matches it firmly. The size of a clone is reported for some rows only, either as once, few or many, or as a class for expanded clones.

D	V	length	J	size	CDR3	DNA
-	TRBV12-3/TRBV12-4	12	TRBJ1-5	few	CASREENQPQHF	TGTGCCAGCAGGGAGGAGAATCAGCCCCAGCATTTT
-	TRBV28	14	TRBJ1-2	-	CASSLSLNPTRYTF	TGTGCCAGCAGTTTATCATTAAACCCAACCCGCTACACCTTC
-	TRBV20-1	16	TRBJ2-1	many	CSARSDLGGPYNEQFF	TGCAGTGCTAGATCTGACCTTGGCGGGCCCTACAATGAGCAGTTCTTC
TRBD2	TRBV11-3	14	TRBJ2-1	many	CAVRTSGNNNEQFF	TGTGCCGTCAGGACTAGCGGGAACAACAATGAGCAGTTCTTC
TRBD1	TRBV6-9	15	TRBJ2-1	few	CASSYRRTGVNEQFF	TGTGCCAGCAGTTACCGTCGGACAGGGGTCAATGAGCAGTTCTTC
-	TRBV11-2	11	TRBJ1-1	many	CASSRGTEAFF	TGTGCCAGCTCTCGTGGGACTGAAGCTTTCTTT
-	TRBV20-1	14	TRBJ2-7	few	CSARKAGASYEQYF	TGCAGTGCTAGAAAGGCAGGGGCCTCCTACGAGCAGTACTTC
-	TRBV12-3/TRBV12-4	13	TRBJ2-3	-	CAGNPLSTDTQYF	TGTGCCGGCAACCCTCTGAGCACAGATACGCAGTATTTT
TRBD2	TRBV11-2	17	TRBJ2-7	many	CASSLAEGSGRPYEQYF	TGTGCCAGCAGCCTAGCGGAAGGTAGCGGGAGGCCCTACGAGCAGTACTTC
-	TRBV12-3/TRBV12-4	15	TRBJ1-1	-	CASSPGGGADTEAFF	TGTGCCAGCAGTCCCGGAGGGGGAGCAGACACTGAAGCTTTCTTT
TRBD1	TRBV4-2	15	TRBJ1-2	-	CASSRTDRDNYGYTF	TGTGCCAGCAGCCGAACGGACAGGGATAACTATGGCTACACCTTC
-	TRBV18	14	TRBJ1-1	many	CASSPTQMNTEAFF	TGTGCCAGCTCACCGACCCAGATGAACACTGAAGCTTTCTTT
-	TRBV28	13	TRBJ2-1	many	CASKQAGYNEQFF	TGTGCCAGCAAGCAAGCCGGCTACAATGAGCAGTTCTTC
-	TRBV5-1	14	TRBJ1-4	many	CASSDPSGNEKLFF	TGCGCCAGCAGCGACCCGAGCGGGAATGAAAAACTGTTTTTT
-	TRBV5-6	16	TRBJ1-1	many	CASSLESGLMNTEAFF	TGTGCCAGCAGCCTCGAATCGGGACTGATGAACACTGAAGCTTTCTTT